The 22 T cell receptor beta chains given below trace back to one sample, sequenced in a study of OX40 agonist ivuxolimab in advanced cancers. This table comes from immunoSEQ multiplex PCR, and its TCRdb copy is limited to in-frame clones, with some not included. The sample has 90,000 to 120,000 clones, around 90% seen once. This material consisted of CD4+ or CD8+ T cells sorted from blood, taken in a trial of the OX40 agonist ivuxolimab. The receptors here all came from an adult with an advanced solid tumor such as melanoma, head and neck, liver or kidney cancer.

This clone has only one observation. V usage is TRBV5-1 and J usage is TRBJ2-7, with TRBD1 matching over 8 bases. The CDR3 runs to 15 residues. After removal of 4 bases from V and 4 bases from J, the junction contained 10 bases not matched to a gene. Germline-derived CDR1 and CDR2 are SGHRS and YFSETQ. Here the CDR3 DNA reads TGCGCCAGCAGCCCGCCCAACAGGGGGATATACGAGCAGTACTTC. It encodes CASSPPNRGIYEQYF.

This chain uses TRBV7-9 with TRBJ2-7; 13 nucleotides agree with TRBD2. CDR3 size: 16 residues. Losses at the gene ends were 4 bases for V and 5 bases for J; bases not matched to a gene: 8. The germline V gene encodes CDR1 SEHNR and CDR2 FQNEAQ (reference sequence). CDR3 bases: TGTGCCAGCAGCTACCGGACTAGCGGGAGCTTCCACGAGCAGTACTTC. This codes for CASSYRTSGSFHEQYF. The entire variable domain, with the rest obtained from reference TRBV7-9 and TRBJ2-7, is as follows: DTGVSQNPRHKITKRGQNVTFRCDPISEHNRLYWYRQTLGQGPEFLTYFQNEAQLEKSRLLSDRFSAERPKGSFSTLEIQRTEQGDSAMYLCASSYRTSGSFHEQYFGPGTRLTVT.

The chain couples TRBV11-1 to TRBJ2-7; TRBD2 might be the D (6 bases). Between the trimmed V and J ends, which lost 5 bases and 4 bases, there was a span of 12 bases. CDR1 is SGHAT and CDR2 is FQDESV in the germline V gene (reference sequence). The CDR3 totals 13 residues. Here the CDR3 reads CASSTVRGYEQYF. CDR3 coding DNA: TGTGCCAGCAGCACCGTCCGGGGGTACGAGCAGTACTTC. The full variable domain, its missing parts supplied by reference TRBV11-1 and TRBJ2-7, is EAEVAQSPRYKITEKSQAVAFWCDPISGHATLYWYRQILGQGPELLVQFQDESVVDDSQLPKDRFSAERLKGVDSTLKIQPAELGDSAMYLCASSTVRGYEQYFGPGTRLTVT.

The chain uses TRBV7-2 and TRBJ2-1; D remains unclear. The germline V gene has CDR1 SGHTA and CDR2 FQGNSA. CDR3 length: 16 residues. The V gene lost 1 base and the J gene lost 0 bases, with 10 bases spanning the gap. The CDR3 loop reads CASSLVPGSSYNEQFF. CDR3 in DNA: TGTGCCAGCAGCTTAGTTCCGGGTTCCTCCTACAATGAGCAGTTCTTC. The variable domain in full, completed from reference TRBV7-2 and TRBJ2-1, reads GAGVSQSPSNKVTEKGKDVELRCDPISGHTALYWYRQSLGQGLEFLIYFQGNSAPDKSGLPSDRFSAERTGGSVSTLTIQRTQQEDSAVYLCASSLVPGSSYNEQFFGPGTRLTVL.

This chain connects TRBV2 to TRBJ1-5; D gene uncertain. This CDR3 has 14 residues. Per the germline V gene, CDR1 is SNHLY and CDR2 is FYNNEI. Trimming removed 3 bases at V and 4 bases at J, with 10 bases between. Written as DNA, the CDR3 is TGTGCCAGCAGTGACGGAAGGATAAATCAGCCCCAGCATTTT. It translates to CASSDGRINQPQHF.

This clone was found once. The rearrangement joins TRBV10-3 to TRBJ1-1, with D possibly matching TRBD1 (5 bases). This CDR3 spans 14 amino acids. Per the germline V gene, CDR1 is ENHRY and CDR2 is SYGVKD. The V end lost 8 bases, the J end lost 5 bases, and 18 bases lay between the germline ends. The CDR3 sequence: CAIQKSAGWTEAFF. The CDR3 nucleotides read TGTGCCATCCAAAAATCGGCAGGGTGGACTGAAGCTTTCTTT.

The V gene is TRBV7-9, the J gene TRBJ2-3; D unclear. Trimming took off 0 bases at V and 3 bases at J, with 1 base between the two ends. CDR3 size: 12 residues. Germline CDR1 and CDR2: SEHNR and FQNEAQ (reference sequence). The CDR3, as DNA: TGTGCCAGCAGCTTAGCTACAGATACGCAGTATTTT. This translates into CASSLATDTQYF.

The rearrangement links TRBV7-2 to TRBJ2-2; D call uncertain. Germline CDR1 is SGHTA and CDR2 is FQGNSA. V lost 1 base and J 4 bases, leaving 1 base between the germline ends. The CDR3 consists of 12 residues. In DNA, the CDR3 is TGTGCCAGCAGCTTAGTCACCGGGGAGCTGTTTTTT. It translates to CASSLVTGELFF.

The CDR3 loop reads CASGLFAWGVAHNEQFF. DNA for the CDR3: TGTGCCAGCGGGTTATTTGCGTGGGGGGTAGCCCACAATGAGCAGTTCTTC. The chain carries TRBV28 and TRBJ2-1, with D perhaps matching TRBD2 (6 bases). Germline V lookup: CDR1 MDHEN, CDR2 SYDVKM. V gave up 8 bases and J gave up 5 bases, with 25 bases separating them. There are 17 residues in the CDR3.

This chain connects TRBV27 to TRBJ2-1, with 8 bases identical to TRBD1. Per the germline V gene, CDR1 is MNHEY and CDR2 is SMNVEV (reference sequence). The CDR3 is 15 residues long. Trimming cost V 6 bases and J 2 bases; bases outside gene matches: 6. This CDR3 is CASRADRDTYNEQFF. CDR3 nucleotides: TGTGCCAGCAGGGCGGACAGGGACACCTACAATGAGCAGTTCTTC.

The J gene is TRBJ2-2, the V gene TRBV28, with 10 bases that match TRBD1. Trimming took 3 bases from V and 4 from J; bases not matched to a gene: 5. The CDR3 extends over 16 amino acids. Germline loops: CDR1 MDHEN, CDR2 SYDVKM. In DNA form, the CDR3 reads TGTGCCAGCAGTTTTTTCCGGACAGGGGGCACCGGGGAGCTGTTTTTT. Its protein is CASSFFRTGGTGELFF.

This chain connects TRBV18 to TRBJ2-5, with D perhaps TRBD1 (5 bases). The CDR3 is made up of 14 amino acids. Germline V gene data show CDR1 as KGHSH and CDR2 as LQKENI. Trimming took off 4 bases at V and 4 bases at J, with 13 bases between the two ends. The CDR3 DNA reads TGTGCCAGCTCACAGGGGTTTGACGGAGAGACCCAGTACTTC. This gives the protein CASSQGFDGETQYF.

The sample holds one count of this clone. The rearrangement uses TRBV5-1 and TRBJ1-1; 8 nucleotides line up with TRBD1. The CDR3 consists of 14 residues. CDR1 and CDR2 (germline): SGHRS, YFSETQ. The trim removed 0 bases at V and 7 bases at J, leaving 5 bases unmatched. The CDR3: CASSLGETGDEAFF. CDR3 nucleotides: TGCGCCAGCAGCTTGGGGGAGACAGGGGATGAAGCTTTCTTT. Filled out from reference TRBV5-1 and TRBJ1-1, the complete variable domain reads KAGVTQTPRYLIKTRGQQVTLSCSPISGHRSVSWYQQTPGQGLQFLFEYFSETQRNKGNFPGRFSGRQFSNSRSEMNVSTLELGDSALYLCASSLGETGDEAFFGQGTRLTVV.

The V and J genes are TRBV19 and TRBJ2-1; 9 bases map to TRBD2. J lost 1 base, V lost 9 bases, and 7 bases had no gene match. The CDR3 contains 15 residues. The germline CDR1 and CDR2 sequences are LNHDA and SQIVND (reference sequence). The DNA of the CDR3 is TGTGCCAGCCAAACGACTAGCGGTTCCTACAATGAGCAGTTCTTC. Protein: CASQTTSGSYNEQFF.

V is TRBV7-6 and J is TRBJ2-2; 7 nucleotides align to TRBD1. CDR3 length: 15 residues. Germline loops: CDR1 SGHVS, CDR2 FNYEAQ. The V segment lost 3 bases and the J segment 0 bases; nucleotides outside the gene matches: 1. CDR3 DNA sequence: TGTGCCAGCAGCTTTCAGGGGGCGAACACCGGGGAGCTGTTTTTT. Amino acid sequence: CASSFQGANTGELFF.

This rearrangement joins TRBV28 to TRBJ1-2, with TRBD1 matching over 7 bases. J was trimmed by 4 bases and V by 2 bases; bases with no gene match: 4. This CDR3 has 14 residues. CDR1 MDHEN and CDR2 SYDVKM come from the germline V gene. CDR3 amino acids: CASSLGGQLYGYTF. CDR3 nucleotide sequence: TGTGCCAGCAGTTTAGGGGGACAGCTCTATGGCTACACCTTC.

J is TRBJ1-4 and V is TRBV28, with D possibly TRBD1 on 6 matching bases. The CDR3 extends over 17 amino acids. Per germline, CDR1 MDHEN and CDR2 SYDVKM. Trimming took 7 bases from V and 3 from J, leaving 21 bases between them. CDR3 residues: CASNSAGQGSSNEKLFF. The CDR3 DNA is TGTGCCAGCAACTCAGCGGGCCAGGGGAGCTCTAATGAAAAACTGTTTTTT. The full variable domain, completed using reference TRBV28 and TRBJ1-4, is DVKVTQSSRYLVKRTGEKVFLECVQDMDHENMFWYRQDPGLGLRLIYFSYDVKMKEKGDIPEGYSVSREKKERFSLILESASTNQTSMYLCASNSAGQGSSNEKLFFGSGTQLSVL.

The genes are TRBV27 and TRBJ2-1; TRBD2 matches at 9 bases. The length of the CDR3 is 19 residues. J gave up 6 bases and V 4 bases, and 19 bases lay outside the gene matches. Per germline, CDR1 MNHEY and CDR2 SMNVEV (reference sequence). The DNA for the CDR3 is TGTGCCAGCAGTTCCAAAGGGGCCCACGCTAGCGGGATCTCCAATGAGCAGTTCTTC. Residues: CASSSKGAHASGISNEQFF.

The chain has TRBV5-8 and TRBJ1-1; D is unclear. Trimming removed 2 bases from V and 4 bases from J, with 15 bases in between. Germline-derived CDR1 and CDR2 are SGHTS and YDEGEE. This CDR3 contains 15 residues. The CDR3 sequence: CASSLGVGGFTEAFF. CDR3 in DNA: TGTGCCAGCAGCTTAGGAGTAGGAGGGTTCACTGAAGCTTTCTTT. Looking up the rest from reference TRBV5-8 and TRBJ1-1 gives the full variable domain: EAGVTQSPTHLIKTRGQQATLRCSPISGHTSVYWYQQALGLGLQFLLWYDEGEERNRGNFPPRFSGRQFPNYSSELNVNALELEDSALYLCASSLGVGGFTEAFFGQGTRLTVV.

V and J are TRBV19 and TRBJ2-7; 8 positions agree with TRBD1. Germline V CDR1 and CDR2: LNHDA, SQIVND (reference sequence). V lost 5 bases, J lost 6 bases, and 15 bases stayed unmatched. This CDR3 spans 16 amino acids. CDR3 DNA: TGTGCCAGTAGTCCCGACCGTCGGGCAGGGGGCGGCGAGCAGTACTTC. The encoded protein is CASSPDRRAGGGEQYF.

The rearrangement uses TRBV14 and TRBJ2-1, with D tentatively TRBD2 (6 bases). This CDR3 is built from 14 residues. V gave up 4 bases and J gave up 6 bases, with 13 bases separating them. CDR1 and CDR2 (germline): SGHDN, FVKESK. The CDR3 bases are TGTGCCAGCAGCCCCGGGACTCCCTTCAATGAGCAGTTCTTC. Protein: CASSPGTPFNEQFF.

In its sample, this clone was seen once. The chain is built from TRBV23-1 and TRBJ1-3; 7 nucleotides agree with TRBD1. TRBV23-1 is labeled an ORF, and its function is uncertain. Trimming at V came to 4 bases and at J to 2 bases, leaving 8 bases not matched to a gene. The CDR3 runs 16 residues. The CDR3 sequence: CASSPRQGKTGNTIYF. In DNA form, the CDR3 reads TGCGCCAGCAGTCCGCGACAGGGAAAAACTGGAAACACCATATATTTT.